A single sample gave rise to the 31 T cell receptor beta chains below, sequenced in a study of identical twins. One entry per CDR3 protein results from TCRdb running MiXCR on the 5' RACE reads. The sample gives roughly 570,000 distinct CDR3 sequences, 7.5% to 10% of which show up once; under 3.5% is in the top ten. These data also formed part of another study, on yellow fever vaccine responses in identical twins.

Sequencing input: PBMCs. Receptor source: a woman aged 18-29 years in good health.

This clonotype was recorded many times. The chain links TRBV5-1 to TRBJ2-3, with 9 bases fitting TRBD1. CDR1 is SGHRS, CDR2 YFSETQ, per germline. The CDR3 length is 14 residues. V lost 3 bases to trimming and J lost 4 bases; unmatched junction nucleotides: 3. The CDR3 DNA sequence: TGCGCCAGCAGCTCCGGGACAGGGCCAGATACGCAGTATTTT. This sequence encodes CASSSGTGPDTQYF.

The DNA of the CDR3 is TGTGCCAGCAGCTTGGAGGGGGGTGCTGGCACAGATACGCAGTATTTT. Translating it yields CASSLEGGAGTDTQYF. The chain has TRBV5-8 and TRBJ2-3; D possibly uses TRBD1 or TRBD2 (6 bases each). V gave up 0 bases and J gave up 1 base, with 12 bases separating them. The germline V gene has CDR1 SGHTS and CDR2 YDEGEE. There are 16 residues in the CDR3.

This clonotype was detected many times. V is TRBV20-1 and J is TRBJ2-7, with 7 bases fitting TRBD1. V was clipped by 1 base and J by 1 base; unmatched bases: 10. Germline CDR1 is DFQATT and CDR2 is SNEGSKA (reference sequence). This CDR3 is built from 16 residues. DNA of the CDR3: TGCAGTGCTAGAGCCCTGGATGGACAGGAGTCCTACGAGCAGTACTTC. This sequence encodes CSARALDGQESYEQYF.

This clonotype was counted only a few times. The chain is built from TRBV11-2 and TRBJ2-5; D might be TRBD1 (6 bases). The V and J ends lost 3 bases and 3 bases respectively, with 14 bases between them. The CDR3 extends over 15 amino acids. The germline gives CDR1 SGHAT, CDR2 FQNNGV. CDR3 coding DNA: TGTGCCAGCAGCTTTACAGGGCCCGGGGAAGAGACCCAGTACTTC. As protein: CASSFTGPGEETQYF.

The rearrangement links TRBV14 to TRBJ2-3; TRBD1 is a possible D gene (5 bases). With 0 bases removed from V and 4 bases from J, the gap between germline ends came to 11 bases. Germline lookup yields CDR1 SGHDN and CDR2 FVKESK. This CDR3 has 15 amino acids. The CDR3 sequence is CASSQDPQGPDTQYF. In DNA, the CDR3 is TGTGCCAGCAGCCAAGATCCCCAGGGTCCAGATACGCAGTATTTT.

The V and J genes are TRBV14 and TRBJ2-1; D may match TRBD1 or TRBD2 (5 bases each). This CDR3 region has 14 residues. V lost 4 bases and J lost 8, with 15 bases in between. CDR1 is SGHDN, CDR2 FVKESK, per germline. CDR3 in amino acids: CASSRWGSTDEQFF. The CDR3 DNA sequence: TGTGCCAGCAGCCGGTGGGGGTCTACCGATGAGCAGTTCTTC.

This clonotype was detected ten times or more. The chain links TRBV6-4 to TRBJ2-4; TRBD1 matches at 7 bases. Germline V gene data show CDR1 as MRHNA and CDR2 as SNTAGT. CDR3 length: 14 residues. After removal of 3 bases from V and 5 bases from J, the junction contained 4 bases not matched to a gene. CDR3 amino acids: CASSESGQQNIQYF. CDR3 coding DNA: TGTGCCAGCAGTGAATCGGGACAGCAAAACATTCAGTACTTC.

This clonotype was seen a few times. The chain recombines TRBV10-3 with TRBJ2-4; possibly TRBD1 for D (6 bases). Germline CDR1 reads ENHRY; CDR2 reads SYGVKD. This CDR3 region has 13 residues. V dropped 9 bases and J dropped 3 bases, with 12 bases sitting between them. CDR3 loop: CAIEDRVKNIQYF. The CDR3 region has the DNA TGTGCCATAGAGGACAGAGTCAAAAACATTCAGTACTTC.

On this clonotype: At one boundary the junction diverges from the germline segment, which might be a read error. The CDR3 nucleotides are TGTGTCAGCCGGCCATGGGGCCAAGAGACCCAGTACTTC. This translates into CVSRPWGQETQYF. The chain links TRBV6-2 or TRBV6-3 to TRBJ2-5, with D unresolved. CDR1 and CDR2 (germline): MNHEY, SVGEGT. The CDR3 loop spans 13 amino acids.

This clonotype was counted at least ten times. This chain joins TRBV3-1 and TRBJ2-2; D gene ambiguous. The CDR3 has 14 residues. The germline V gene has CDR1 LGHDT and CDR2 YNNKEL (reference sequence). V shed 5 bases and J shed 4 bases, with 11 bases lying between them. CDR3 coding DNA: TGTGCCAGCAGCGCCAAGACAATCACCGGGGAGCTGTTTTTT. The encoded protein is CASSAKTITGELFF. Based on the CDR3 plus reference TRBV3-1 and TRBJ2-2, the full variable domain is DTAVSQTPKYLVTQMGNDKSIKCEQNLGHDTMYWYKQDSKKFLKIMFSYNNKELIINETVPNRFSPKSPDKAHLNLHINSLELGDSAVYFCASSAKTITGELFFGEGSRLTVL.

The CDR3 DNA follows: TGTGCCAGCAGCACGACGGAGACAGTAAGGGGCTACGAGCAGTACTTC. Amino acid sequence: CASSTTETVRGYEQYF. The V gene is TRBV11-2, the J gene TRBJ2-7; D perhaps matches TRBD1 (5 bases). From germline, CDR1 is SGHAT and CDR2 FQNNGV. This CDR3 is built from 16 residues. V lost 5 bases and J 3 bases, leaving 20 bases between the germline ends.

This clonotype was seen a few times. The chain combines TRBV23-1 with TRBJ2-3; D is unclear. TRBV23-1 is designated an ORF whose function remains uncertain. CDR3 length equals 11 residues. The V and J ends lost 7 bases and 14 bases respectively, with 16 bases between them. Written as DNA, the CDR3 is TGCGCCAGCACCCTATCAATCAGGTCGTATTTT. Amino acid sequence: CASTLSIRSYF.

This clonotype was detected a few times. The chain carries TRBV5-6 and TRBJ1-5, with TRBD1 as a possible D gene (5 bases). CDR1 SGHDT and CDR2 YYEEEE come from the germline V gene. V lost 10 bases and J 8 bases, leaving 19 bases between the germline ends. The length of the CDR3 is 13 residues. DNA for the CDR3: TGTGCCGCTACCTTGAGGGCACAGGAGCCCCAGCATTTT. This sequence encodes CAATLRAQEPQHF.

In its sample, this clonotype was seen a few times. DNA for the CDR3: TGTGCCAGCAGCCGACAGGGGGAGAACTATGGCTACACCTTC. Translated: CASSRQGENYGYTF. The chain has TRBV27 and TRBJ1-2; 9 bases line up with TRBD1. V lost 6 bases to trimming and J lost 2 bases; unmatched junction nucleotides: 4. Germline CDR1 is MNHEY and CDR2 is SMNVEV (reference sequence). This CDR3 spans 14 amino acids.

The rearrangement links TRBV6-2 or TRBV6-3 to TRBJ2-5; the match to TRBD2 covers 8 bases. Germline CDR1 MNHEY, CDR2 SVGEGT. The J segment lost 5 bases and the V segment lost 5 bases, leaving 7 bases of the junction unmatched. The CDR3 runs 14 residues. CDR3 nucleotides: TGTGCCAGCAGTCGGACTAGCTTTGGTGAGACCCAGTACTTC. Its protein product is CASSRTSFGETQYF.

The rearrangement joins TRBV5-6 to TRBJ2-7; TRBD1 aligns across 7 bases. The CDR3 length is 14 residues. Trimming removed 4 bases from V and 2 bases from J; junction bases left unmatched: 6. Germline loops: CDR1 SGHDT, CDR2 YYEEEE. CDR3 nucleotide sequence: TGTGCCAGCAGCCTGACGGGACAGACCTACGAGCAGTACTTC. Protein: CASSLTGQTYEQYF.

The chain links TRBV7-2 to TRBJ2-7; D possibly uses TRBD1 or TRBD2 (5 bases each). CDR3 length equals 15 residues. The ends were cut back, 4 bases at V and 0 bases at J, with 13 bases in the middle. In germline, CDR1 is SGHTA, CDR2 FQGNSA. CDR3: CASSSGQQSSYEQYF. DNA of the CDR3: TGTGCCAGCAGCTCGGGGCAACAGAGCTCCTACGAGCAGTACTTC.

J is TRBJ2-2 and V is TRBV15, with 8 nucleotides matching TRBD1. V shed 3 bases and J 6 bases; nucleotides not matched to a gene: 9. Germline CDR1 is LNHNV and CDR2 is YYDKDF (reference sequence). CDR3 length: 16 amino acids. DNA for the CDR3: TGTGCCACCAGCAGTTATGGACAGGGATGGGCCGGGGAGCTGTTTTTT. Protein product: CATSSYGQGWAGELFF.

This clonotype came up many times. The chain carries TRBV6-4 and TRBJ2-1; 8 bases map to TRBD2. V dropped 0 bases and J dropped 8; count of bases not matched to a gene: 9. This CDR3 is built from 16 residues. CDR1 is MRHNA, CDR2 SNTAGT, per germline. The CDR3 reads CASSDSTLRGGDEQFF. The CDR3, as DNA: TGTGCCAGCAGTGACTCGACCCTACGGGGGGGGGATGAGCAGTTCTTC.

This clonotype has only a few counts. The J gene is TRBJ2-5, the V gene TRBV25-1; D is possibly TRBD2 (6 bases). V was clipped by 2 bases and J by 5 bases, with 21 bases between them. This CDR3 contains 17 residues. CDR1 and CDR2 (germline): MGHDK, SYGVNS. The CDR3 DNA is TGTGCCAGCAGTGAAGCGGGGCGGACACCTAAGAGGGAGACCCAGTACTTC. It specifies CASSEAGRTPKRETQYF. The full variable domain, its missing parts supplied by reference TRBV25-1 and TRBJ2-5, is EADIYQTPRYLVIGTGKKITLECSQTMGHDKMYWYQQDPGMELHLIHYSYGVNSTEKGDLSSESTVSRIRTEHFPLTLESARPSHTSQYLCASSEAGRTPKRETQYFGPGTRLLVL.

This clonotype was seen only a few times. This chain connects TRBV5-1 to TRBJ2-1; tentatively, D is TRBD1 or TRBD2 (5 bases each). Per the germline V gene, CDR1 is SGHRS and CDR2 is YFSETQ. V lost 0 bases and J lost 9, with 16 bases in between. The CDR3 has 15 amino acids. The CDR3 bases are TGCGCCAGCAGCTTGGAGGGGCTAGCTATTGGTGAGCAGTTCTTC. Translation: CASSLEGLAIGEQFF.

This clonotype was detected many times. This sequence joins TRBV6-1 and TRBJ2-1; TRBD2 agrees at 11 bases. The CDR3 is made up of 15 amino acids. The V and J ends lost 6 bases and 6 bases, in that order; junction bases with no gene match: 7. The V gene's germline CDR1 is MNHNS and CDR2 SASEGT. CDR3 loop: CASRLAGEPLNEQFF. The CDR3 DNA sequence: TGTGCCAGCAGACTAGCGGGGGAACCACTCAATGAGCAGTTCTTC.

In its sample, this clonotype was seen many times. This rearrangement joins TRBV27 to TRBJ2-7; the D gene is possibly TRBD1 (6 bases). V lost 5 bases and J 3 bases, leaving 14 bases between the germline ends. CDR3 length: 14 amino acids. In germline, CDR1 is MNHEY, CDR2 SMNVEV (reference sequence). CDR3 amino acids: CASSPAGQLYEQYF. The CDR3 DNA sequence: TGTGCCAGCAGTCCTGCCGGACAGCTCTACGAGCAGTACTTC.

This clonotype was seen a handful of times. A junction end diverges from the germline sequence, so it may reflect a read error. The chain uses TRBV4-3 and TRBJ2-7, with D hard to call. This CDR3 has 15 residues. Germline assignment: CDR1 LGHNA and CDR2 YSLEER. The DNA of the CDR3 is TGCGCCAGCAGCCCGTCCAATCGGCCAGGTGAAACTAAGGACTTC. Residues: CASSPSNRPGETKDF.

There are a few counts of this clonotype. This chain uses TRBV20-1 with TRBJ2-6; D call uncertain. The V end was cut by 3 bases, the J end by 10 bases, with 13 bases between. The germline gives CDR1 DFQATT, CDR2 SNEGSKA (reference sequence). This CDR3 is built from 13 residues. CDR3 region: CSASEVLGNVLTF. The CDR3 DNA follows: TGCAGTGCTAGTGAGGTTTTGGGTAACGTCCTGACTTTC.

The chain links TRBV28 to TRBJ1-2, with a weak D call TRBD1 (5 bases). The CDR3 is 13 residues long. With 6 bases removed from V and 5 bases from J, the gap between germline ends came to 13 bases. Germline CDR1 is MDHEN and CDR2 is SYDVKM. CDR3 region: CASSRGRVYGYTF. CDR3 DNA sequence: TGTGCCAGCAGCAGAGGCAGGGTATATGGCTACACCTTC.

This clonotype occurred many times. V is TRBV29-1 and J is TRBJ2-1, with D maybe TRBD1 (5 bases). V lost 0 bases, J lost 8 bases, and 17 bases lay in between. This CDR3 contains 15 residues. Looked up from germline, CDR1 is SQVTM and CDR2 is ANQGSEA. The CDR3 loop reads CSVEDLGQGIDEQFF. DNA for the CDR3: TGCAGCGTTGAAGATCTGGGGCAGGGAATCGATGAGCAGTTCTTC.

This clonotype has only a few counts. CDR3: CASSLSQEYEQYF. CDR3 nucleotide sequence: TGTGCCAGCAGTTTATCACAGGAATACGAGCAGTACTTC. This rearrangement joins TRBV27 to TRBJ2-7; D perhaps matches TRBD1 (5 bases). Trimming took off 0 bases at V and 4 bases at J, with 7 bases between the two ends. The CDR3 loop spans 13 amino acids. From germline, CDR1 is MNHEY and CDR2 SMNVEV (reference sequence).

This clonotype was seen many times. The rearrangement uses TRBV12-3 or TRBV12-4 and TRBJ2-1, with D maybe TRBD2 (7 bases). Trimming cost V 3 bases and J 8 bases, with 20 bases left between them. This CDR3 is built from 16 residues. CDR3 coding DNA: TGTGCCAGCAGTTTCATACCGGGCATAGGGGGGGATGAGCAGTTCTTC. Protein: CASSFIPGIGGDEQFF.

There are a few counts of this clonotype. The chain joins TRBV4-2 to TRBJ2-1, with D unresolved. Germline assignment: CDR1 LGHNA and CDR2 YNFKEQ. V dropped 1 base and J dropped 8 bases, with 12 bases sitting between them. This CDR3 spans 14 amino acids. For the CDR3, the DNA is TGTGCCAGCAGCCAAGCGCGCAGTACTGATGAGCAGTTCTTC. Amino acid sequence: CASSQARSTDEQFF.

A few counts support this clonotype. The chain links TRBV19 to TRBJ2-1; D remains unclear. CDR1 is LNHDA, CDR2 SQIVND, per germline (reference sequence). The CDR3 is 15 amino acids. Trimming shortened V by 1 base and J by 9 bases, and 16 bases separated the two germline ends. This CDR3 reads CASSIGQVPSGEQFF. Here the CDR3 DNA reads TGTGCCAGTAGTATAGGTCAGGTGCCTTCGGGTGAGCAGTTCTTC.